A single sample gave rise to the 22 T cell receptor beta chains below, sequenced in a study of T-cell reconstitution after alpha-beta-depleted transplantation in children (dated by TCRdb to the mid-2010s). The protocol used for the library was PCR. Sequencing used an Illumina HiSeq 2500. TCR library preparation used molecular barcoding, with unique molecular identifiers applied to normalize quantification of the TCRbeta repertoire. The raw public reads went through TCRdb reprocessing: fastp at Q25, MiXCR clone calling, in-frame beta chains kept. Each entry is one CDR3 protein sequence, shown with its most common DNA and genes. Within this sample are approximately 650,000 distinct CDR3 sequences, with around 13% of them counted one time only. The ten largest clones take up 0.79% of the sample. The treatment or condition label, as the study defines it: allogeneic hematopoietic cell transplantation with graft depleted of TCRalphabeta T cells and CD19 B cells.

Here the sequenced sample was PBMCs, taken before TCRalphabeta/CD19-depleted stem cell transplant. These TCRs come from a girl aged 2 to 10 with congenital amegakaryocytic thrombocytopenia, due to receive a stem cell transplant.

This clonotype occurred many times. The chain employs TRBV20-1 and TRBJ2-1; D might be TRBD2 (6 bases). V was cut by 2 bases and J by 10 bases, with 21 bases left in between. This CDR3 is built from 15 residues. In germline, CDR1 is DFQATT, CDR2 SNEGSKA (reference sequence). The CDR3, as DNA: TGCAGTGCTAGAAGTTTGGGCGCTAGCGCACGAGAGCAGTTCTTC. As protein: CSARSLGASAREQFF.

This clonotype was observed many times. The CDR3 sequence is CASSLGGGPGNEQFF. The CDR3 DNA reads as TGTGCCAGCAGCTTAGGTGGCGGACCGGGGAATGAGCAGTTCTTC. This chain joins TRBV7-2 and TRBJ2-1, with D possibly matching TRBD2 (5 bases). Between the trimmed V and J ends, which lost 1 base and 7 bases, there was a span of 14 bases. In germline, CDR1 is SGHTA, CDR2 FQGNSA. This CDR3 has 15 residues.

The chain employs TRBV4-2 and TRBJ2-7, with 10 positions matching TRBD2. Per germline, CDR1 LGHNA and CDR2 YNFKEQ. This CDR3 has 16 residues. Trimming at V came to 1 base and at J to 3 bases, leaving 6 bases not matched to a gene. CDR3 sequence reads: CASSQGPSGSGYEQYF. As DNA, the CDR3 is TGTGCCAGCAGCCAAGGTCCTAGCGGGAGTGGCTACGAGCAGTACTTC.

This clonotype has a count of ten or more. The chain links TRBV5-1 to TRBJ2-1; D may be TRBD1 (6 bases). Trimming shortened V by 0 bases and J by 8 bases, and 6 bases separated the two germline ends. The CDR3 length is 12 residues. CDR1 SGHRS and CDR2 YFSETQ come from the germline V gene. CDR3 sequence: CASSLAGDEQFF. CDR3 sequence (DNA): TGCGCCAGCAGCTTGGCAGGGGATGAGCAGTTCTTC.

The gene calls are TRBV25-1 and TRBJ2-1, with TRBD2 matching over 14 bases. V shed 4 bases and J 0 bases; nucleotides not matched to a gene: 20. Germline CDR1 reads MGHDK; CDR2 reads SYGVNS. CDR3 length: 23 residues. CDR3: CASSVPGTDRLAGGLRSYNEQFF. DNA of the CDR3: TGTGCCAGCAGTGTACCCGGGACCGACCGACTAGCGGGAGGGCTCCGCTCCTACAATGAGCAGTTCTTC.

Ten or more counts support this clonotype. The J gene is TRBJ2-1, the V gene TRBV7-9; D is undetermined. Trimming left V 6 bases short and J 6 bases short, with 6 bases between. Germline V gives CDR1 SEHNR, CDR2 FQNEAQ (reference sequence). The CDR3 covers 11 residues. CDR3 residues: CASRKSNEQFF. The CDR3 region has the DNA TGTGCCAGCAGGAAGTCCAATGAGCAGTTCTTC.

This clonotype was counted only a few times. The chain employs TRBV14 and TRBJ1-6, with no clear D. There are 12 residues in the CDR3. The germline V and J ends were trimmed by 5 bases and 10 bases, with 9 bases remaining between them. Germline V lookup: CDR1 SGHDN, CDR2 FVKESK. CDR3 nucleotide sequence: TGTGCCAGCAGCATCCGGGTCTCACCCCTCCACTTT. Protein product: CASSIRVSPLHF.

The chain employs TRBV20-1 and TRBJ1-1; D might be TRBD1 (5 bases). The CDR3 runs to 13 residues. Germline CDR1 reads DFQATT; CDR2 reads SNEGSKA (reference sequence). V was clipped by 3 bases and J by 3 bases, with 11 bases between them. The CDR3 region has the DNA TGCAGTGCTAGGTCGGCGGGGGACACTGAAGCTTTCTTT. It translates to CSARSAGDTEAFF.

Many counts were recorded for this clonotype. CDR3 DNA sequence: TGTGCCATCAGTGAGTCGACTTTGGCTAGCGGTTTCCAAGAGACCCAGTACTTC. Amino acids: CAISESTLASGFQETQYF. This rearrangement joins TRBV10-3 to TRBJ2-5, with 7 positions matching TRBD2. This CDR3 contains 18 residues. V trimming: 0 bases; J trimming: 1 base; junction bases outside the gene matches: 11. The germline V gene encodes CDR1 ENHRY and CDR2 SYGVKD.

The V and J genes are TRBV12-3 or TRBV12-4 and TRBJ2-5, with 11 bases identical to TRBD1. The CDR3 covers 16 residues. J was trimmed by 5 bases and V by 4 bases; bases with no gene match: 9. DNA for the CDR3: TGTGCCAGCAGTTCGCCGGACAGGGGGCGAGGTGAGACCCAGTACTTC. It encodes CASSSPDRGRGETQYF.

This clonotype was seen a single time. At one boundary the junction diverges from the germline segment, which might be a read error. The CDR3 here is CASSPYSSGKTQSF. CDR3 nucleotide sequence: TGTGCCAGCAGTCCTTACTCCTCCGGGAAGACCCAGTCCTTC. This rearrangement joins TRBV28 to TRBJ2-5, with TRBD2 as a possible D gene (5 bases). Germline V lookup: CDR1 MDHEN, CDR2 SYDVKM. The CDR3 consists of 14 residues.

The V call is TRBV3-1, the J call TRBJ2-5; no reliable D call. Trimming took off 0 bases at V and 2 bases at J, with 13 bases between the two ends. The CDR3 covers 16 residues. The germline CDR1 and CDR2 sequences are LGHDT and YNNKEL (reference sequence). CDR3 loop: CASSQDSSASQETQYF. CDR3 sequence (DNA): TGTGCCAGCAGCCAAGACTCGTCGGCGAGTCAAGAGACCCAGTACTTC.

This clonotype was seen many times. V and J are TRBV28 and TRBJ2-7; TRBD2 aligns across 13 bases. The ends lost 5 bases at V and 3 bases at J; junction bases unmatched: 7. There are 16 residues in the CDR3. The germline CDR1 and CDR2 sequences are MDHEN and SYDVKM. Here the CDR3 reads CASSPMGLAGFYEQYF. DNA for the CDR3: TGTGCCAGCAGTCCAATGGGACTAGCGGGATTCTACGAGCAGTACTTC.

This clonotype has at least ten counts. V usage is TRBV5-1 and J usage is TRBJ2-1; 7 bases are a match to TRBD2. This CDR3 region has 16 residues. Per germline, CDR1 SGHRS and CDR2 YFSETQ. The trim removed 0 bases at V and 1 base at J, leaving 4 bases unmatched. The CDR3 loop reads CASSLVAGVSYNEQFF. The CDR3 DNA sequence: TGCGCCAGCAGCTTGGTGGCGGGAGTATCCTACAATGAGCAGTTCTTC. Together with reference TRBV5-1 and TRBJ2-1, the CDR3 gives the full variable domain: KAGVTQTPRYLIKTRGQQVTLSCSPISGHRSVSWYQQTPGQGLQFLFEYFSETQRNKGNFPGRFSGRQFSNSRSEMNVSTLELGDSALYLCASSLVAGVSYNEQFFGPGTRLTVL.

The genes are TRBV7-7 and TRBJ2-1; TRBD1 might be the D (8 bases). The CDR3 covers 15 residues. Germline CDR1 and CDR2: SSHAT and FNYEAQ (reference sequence). Trimming removed 3 bases from V and 5 bases from J, with 14 bases in between. The CDR3 sequence: CASSLTGAGDNEQFF. The DNA for the CDR3 is TGTGCCAGCAGCTTGACAGGGGCGGGAGACAATGAGCAGTTCTTC. Variable domain in full (rest from reference TRBV7-7 and TRBJ2-1): GAGVSQSPRYKVTKRGQDVTLRCDPISSHATLYWYQQALGQGPEFLTYFNYEAQPDKSGLPSDRFSAERPEGSISTLTIQRTEQRDSAMYRCASSLTGAGDNEQFFGPGTRLTVL.

CDR3 in amino acids: CASERETDTQYF. The CDR3 nucleotides read TGTGCCAGCGAGCGGGAGACAGATACGCAGTATTTT. V is TRBV28 and J is TRBJ2-3, with 8 nucleotides matching TRBD2. Germline V lookup: CDR1 MDHEN, CDR2 SYDVKM. This CDR3 comprises 12 residues. V was clipped by 8 bases and J by 3 bases; unmatched bases: 1.

V and J are TRBV20-1 and TRBJ2-1; D is undetermined. The germline gives CDR1 DFQATT, CDR2 SNEGSKA (reference sequence). The CDR3 runs 13 residues. Trimming stripped 3 bases from V and 7 bases from J, with 13 bases between. The CDR3 loop is CSASVPTTNEQFF. In nucleotides, the CDR3 is TGCAGTGCTAGCGTCCCCACTACTAATGAGCAGTTCTTC.

This clonotype was picked up many times. The chain carries TRBV29-1 and TRBJ2-1; 8 nucleotides match TRBD2. This CDR3 is built from 16 residues. The J segment lost 8 bases and the V segment lost 6 bases, leaving 18 bases of the junction unmatched. CDR1 and CDR2 from the germline V gene are SQVTM and ANQGSEA. CDR3 loop: CSVEDPGLVFSYEQFF. In nucleotides, the CDR3 is TGCAGCGTGGAGGACCCGGGACTAGTATTCTCCTATGAGCAGTTCTTC.

This clonotype appeared many times. The rearrangement links TRBV29-1 to TRBJ1-4; D call uncertain. CDR1 SQVTM and CDR2 ANQGSEA come from the germline V gene. The germline V and J ends were trimmed by 7 bases and 3 bases, with 12 bases remaining between them. CDR3 length: 13 amino acids. The CDR3 spells CSARQIPNEKLFF. DNA of the CDR3: TGCAGCGCGAGACAAATACCTAATGAAAAACTGTTTTTT.

This clonotype has just a few counts. This chain links TRBV12-3 or TRBV12-4 with TRBJ1-1; TRBD1 aligns across 7 bases. The CDR3 spans 15 residues. Unmatched junction bases numbered 8, after V lost 7 bases and J lost 0 bases. CDR3 sequence: CASTPGGGMNTEAFF. In nucleotides, the CDR3 is TGTGCCAGCACCCCAGGGGGGGGAATGAACACTGAAGCTTTCTTT.

The chain carries TRBV29-1 and TRBJ2-5, with D perhaps matching TRBD1 (5 bases). This CDR3 comprises 13 residues. CDR1 is SQVTM and CDR2 is ANQGSEA in the germline V gene. V gave up 4 bases and J gave up 5 bases, with 14 bases separating them. The CDR3 nucleotides read TGCAGCGTTGCTGACAGAGGCACGGAGACCCAGTACTTC. This sequence encodes CSVADRGTETQYF.

This clonotype was observed many times. The chain employs TRBV5-4 and TRBJ2-1; tentative D call: TRBD2 (5 bases). V lost 2 bases, J lost 0 bases, and 9 bases lay in between. The CDR3 consists of 15 residues. CDR1 SGHNT and CDR2 YYREEE come from the germline V gene (reference sequence). DNA for the CDR3: TGTGCCAGCAGCTTAACGGCGGGCTCCTACAATGAGCAGTTCTTC. It encodes CASSLTAGSYNEQFF.